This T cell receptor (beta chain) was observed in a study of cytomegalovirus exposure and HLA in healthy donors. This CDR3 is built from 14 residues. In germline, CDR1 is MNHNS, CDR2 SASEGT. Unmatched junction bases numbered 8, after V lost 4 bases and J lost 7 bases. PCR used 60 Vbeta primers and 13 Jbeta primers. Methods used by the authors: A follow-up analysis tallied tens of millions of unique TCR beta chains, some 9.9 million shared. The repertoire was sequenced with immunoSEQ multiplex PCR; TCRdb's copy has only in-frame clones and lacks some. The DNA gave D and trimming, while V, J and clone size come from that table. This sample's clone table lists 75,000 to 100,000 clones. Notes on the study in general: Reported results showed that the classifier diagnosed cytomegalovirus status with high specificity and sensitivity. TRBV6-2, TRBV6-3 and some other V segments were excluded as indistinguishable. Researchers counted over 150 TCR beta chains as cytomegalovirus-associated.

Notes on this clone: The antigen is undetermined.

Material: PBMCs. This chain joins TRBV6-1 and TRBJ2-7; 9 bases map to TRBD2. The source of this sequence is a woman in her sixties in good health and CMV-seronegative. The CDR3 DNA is TGTGCCAGCAGTGCCGGGACTAGCTTGAGGGAGCAGTACTTC. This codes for CASSAGTSLREQYF.